In this sample, the clone carrying this T cell receptor beta chain turned up once. Trimming removed 6 bases from V and 1 base from J, with 9 bases in between. CDR1 SQVTM and CDR2 ANQGSEA come from the germline V gene. This CDR3 has 13 residues. Original processing methods: Quantification of nucleated cells was approximated via reference gene primer amplification. Sequencing used immunoSEQ multiplex PCR; TCRdb keeps in-frame clones, though not all of them. The DNA was the basis for D and trimming; V, J and clone size are from that table. The sample has fewer than 350,000 clones, approximately 86% seen once; the top ten hold roughly 9%. This sample was taken from a study of blood T cell repertoires in COVID-19. The overall study: Sources were T cells, B-cell-depleted T cells, or PBMCs; the material itself was cDNA or gDNA.

This clonotype was obtained from a man younger than 30 with active or convalescent COVID-19. The chain uses TRBV29-1 and TRBJ2-2, with TRBD2 as a possible D gene (5 bases). The sample taken for sequencing was peripheral blood. The CDR3 DNA reads as TGCAGCGTGAAGGGAGTGAACACCGGGGAGCTGTTTTTT. Translation gives CSVKGVNTGELFF.